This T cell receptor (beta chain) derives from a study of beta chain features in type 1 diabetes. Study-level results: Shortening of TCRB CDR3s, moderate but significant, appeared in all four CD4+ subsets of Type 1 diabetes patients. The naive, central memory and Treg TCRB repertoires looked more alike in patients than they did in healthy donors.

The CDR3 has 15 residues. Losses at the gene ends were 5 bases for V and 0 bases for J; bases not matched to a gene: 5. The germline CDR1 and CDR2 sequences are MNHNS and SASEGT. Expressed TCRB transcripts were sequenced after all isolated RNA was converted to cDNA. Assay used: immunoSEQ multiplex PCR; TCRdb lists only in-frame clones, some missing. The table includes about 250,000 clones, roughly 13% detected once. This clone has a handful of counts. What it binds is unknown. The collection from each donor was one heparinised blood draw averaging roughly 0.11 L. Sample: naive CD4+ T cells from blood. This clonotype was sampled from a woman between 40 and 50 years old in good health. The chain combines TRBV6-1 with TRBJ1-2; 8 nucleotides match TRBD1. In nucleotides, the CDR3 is TGTGCCAGCAGTCCGGGACAGGCTGCTAACTATGGCTACACCTTC. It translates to CASSPGQAANYGYTF.